A single sample is the source of the 4 T cell receptor beta chains below, sequenced in a study of OX40 agonist ivuxolimab in advanced cancers. Measured with immunoSEQ multiplex PCR; TCRdb has only the in-frame clones, and not every one. This sample carries around 77,000 clones, around nine tenths of them seen once, and the ten largest clones take approximately 6%. The starting material was CD4+ or CD8+ T cells sorted from blood, obtained in a trial of the OX40 agonist ivuxolimab. These receptors were taken from an adult with an advanced solid tumor such as melanoma, head and neck, liver or kidney cancer.

The chain uses TRBV19 and TRBJ2-1, with D possibly TRBD1 on 5 matching bases. In germline, CDR1 is LNHDA, CDR2 SQIVND (reference sequence). V shed 3 bases and J shed 2 bases, with 11 bases lying between them. The CDR3 is made up of 15 amino acids. The CDR3 is CASSIGQGPYNEQFF. In DNA form, the CDR3 reads TGTGCCAGTAGTATCGGGCAGGGTCCCTACAATGAGCAGTTCTTC.

The chain employs TRBV27 and TRBJ2-7, with TRBD1 as a possible D gene (6 bases). Germline V gene data show CDR1 as MNHEY and CDR2 as SMNVEV (reference sequence). This CDR3 is 14 amino acids long. The V end was cut by 6 bases, the J end by 2 bases, with 14 bases between. The CDR3 loop reads CASSTASGAYEQYF. CDR3 coding DNA: TGTGCCAGCAGCACTGCGTCAGGGGCCTACGAGCAGTACTTC.

The chain links TRBV6-1 to TRBJ2-5; D is possibly TRBD1 or TRBD2 (5 bases each). The CDR3 runs to 15 residues. Looked up from germline, CDR1 is MNHNS and CDR2 is SASEGT. V lost 1 base, J lost 2 bases, and 11 bases lay in between. The CDR3 DNA follows: TGTGCCAGCAGTGAAGGGGCCGGGACGCAAGAGACCCAGTACTTC. Translated: CASSEGAGTQETQYF.

V and J are TRBV7-9 and TRBJ2-1; D may be TRBD1 (6 bases). The V gene lost 5 bases and the J gene lost 1 base, with 12 bases spanning the gap. CDR1 is SEHNR, CDR2 FQNEAQ, per germline (reference sequence). This CDR3 region has 15 residues. The CDR3 bases are TGTGCCAGCAGCCCTACAGGGTTTTCCTACAATGAGCAGTTCTTC. Amino acid sequence: CASSPTGFSYNEQFF.